This TCR beta chain was recovered during a study of blood T cell repertoires in COVID-19 (dated by TCRdb to the early 2020s). Concerning the study at large: Collaborator samples came from the United States, Italy and Spain and covered acute and convalescent phases of COVID-19. The prospective study material was composed of cDNA or gDNA derived from T cells, B-cell-depleted T cells, or PBMCs. Subjects who had been exposed to COVID-19, were actively infected with it, or had recovered from it provided the deeply sampled blood TCRbeta repertoires that made up the dataset. The repertoires were released in a freely available public database intended as a resource for research on the immune response to SARS-CoV-2. Samples came from the ongoing ImmuneRACE study (first 160 participants) plus 1,254 subjects from 6 global collaborators. Nearly every sample came with metadata listing a de-identified subject ID, COVID-19 status, age in years and sex. Where available, HLA class I and class II types were taken from metadata supplied by the sample provider and were not determined by assay-based typing.

TCRbeta CDR3 regions were amplified from genomic DNA by means of the immunoSEQ Assay, a bias-controlled multiplex PCR. The published analysis was carried out like this. The number of nucleated cells in each sample was estimated from the amplification of reference gene primers within the assay. To quantify the absolute abundance of each unique TCRbeta CDR3 rearrangement, sequence reads were collapsed and filtered. Productive Simpson clonality was computed per sample as the square root of Simpson's diversity index over productive rearrangements. Imported from immuneACCESS, the table was reduced by TCRdb to in-frame sequences with V and J called. These copies leave out some clones; in studies compared against another copy, an unresolved V gene accounts for under half, and the cause of the remainder is not known. That table furnishes V, J and clone size, whereas the DNA furnished D and trimming. Within this sample are about 43,000 clones, with approximately 80% of them counted one time only. The ten largest clones take up about 22% of the sample.

There are a few counts of this clone. The clone's antigen remains unknown. Base qualities were left out, and no much larger clone turns up one base away. V is shortened by 2 bases, J by 4 bases, and the region joining them spans 11 bases. CDR1 MNHEY and CDR2 SMNVEV are derived from the germline V gene (reference sequence). Including the terminal cysteine and phenylalanine, the CDR3 comprises 14 residues. Only CDR3 DNA remains: 42 bases, in frame from the first base. The collaborating institutions used their own protocols to collect whole blood in K2EDTA tubes. For TCRbeta analysis, collaborator samples were shipped as frozen whole blood, as isolated PBMCs, or as DNA extracted from either sample type. Here is what the overall study found, with its caveats: The amount of clinical and demographic metadata varied by source and participant and was provided uncurated.

The sequencing sample was made of peripheral blood. The rearrangement combines TRBV27 with TRBJ1-2; D gene: possibly TRBD1, on 6 matching bases. This receptor was identified in a woman aged 55-69 years with acute or convalescent COVID-19. The nucleotide sequence is given as TGTGCCAGCAGTTTACGGCAGGGGTTCTATGGCTACACCTTC. Translated, this gives CASSLRQGFYGYTF.